This entry describes one T cell receptor (beta chain). Under the authors' procedure: Reference gene primer amplification in the assay estimated nucleated cell counts. Clones were read by immunoSEQ multiplex PCR, and TCRdb kept only the in-frame ones, dropping some. The V and J calls and clone size come from that table; D and trimming were worked out from the DNA. Of tens of thousands of clones detected, about 80% appear once; the ten largest clones hold approximately 15%. These data are taken from a study of blood T cell repertoires in COVID-19. Looking at the study overall: Sites across the United States, Italy and Spain contributed samples from acute and convalescent COVID-19. T cells, B-cell-depleted T cells, or PBMCs provided the cDNA or gDNA that served as material.

CDR1 KGHDR and CDR2 SFDVKD come from the germline V gene. The CDR3 has 16 residues. Germline trimming cut 3 bases from V and 5 bases from J; bases unmatched to any gene: 8. This clonotype originated in a man between 65 and 79 years old with active COVID-19. Sequenced sample: peripheral blood. V usage is TRBV24-1 and J usage is TRBJ2-2; 7 nucleotides agree with TRBD1. The CDR3 sequence is CATSDAPPTGTGELFF. DNA for the CDR3: TGTGCCACCAGTGATGCCCCCCCGACAGGGACCGGGGAGCTGTTTTTT.